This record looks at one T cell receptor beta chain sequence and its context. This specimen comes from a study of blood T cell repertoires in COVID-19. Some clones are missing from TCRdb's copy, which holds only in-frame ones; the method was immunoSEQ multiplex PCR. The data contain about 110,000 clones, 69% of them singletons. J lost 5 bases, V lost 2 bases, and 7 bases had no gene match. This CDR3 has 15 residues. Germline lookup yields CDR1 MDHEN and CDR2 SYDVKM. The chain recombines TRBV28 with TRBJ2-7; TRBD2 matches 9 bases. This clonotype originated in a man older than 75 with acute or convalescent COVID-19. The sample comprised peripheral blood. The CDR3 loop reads CASSLISGSKNEQYF. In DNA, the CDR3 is TGTGCCAGCAGTTTAATTAGCGGGAGTAAAAACGAGCAGTACTTC.